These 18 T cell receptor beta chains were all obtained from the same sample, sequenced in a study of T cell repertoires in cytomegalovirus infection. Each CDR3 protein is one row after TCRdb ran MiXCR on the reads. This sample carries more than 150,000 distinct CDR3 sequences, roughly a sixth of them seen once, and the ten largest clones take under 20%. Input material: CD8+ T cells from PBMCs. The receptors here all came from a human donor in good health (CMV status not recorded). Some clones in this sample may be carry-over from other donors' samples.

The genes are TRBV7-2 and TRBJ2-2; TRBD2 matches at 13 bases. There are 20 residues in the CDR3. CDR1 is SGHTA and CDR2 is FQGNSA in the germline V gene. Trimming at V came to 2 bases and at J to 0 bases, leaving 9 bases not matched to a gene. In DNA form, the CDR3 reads TGTGCCAGCAGCTTAAGGGGACTAGCGGGAAGGCAGACGAACACCGGGGAGCTGTTTTTT. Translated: CASSLRGLAGRQTNTGELFF. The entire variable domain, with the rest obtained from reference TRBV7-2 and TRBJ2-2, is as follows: GAGVSQSPSNKVTEKGKDVELRCDPISGHTALYWYRQSLGQGLEFLIYFQGNSAPDKSGLPSDRFSAERTGGSVSTLTIQRTQQEDSAVYLCASSLRGLAGRQTNTGELFFGEGSRLTVL.

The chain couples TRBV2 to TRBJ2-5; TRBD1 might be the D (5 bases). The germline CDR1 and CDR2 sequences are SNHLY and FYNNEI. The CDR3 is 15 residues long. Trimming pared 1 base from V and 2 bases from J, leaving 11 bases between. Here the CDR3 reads CASSEEEGAQETQYF. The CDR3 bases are TGTGCCAGCAGTGAAGAGGAAGGGGCTCAAGAGACCCAGTACTTC.

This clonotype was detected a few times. Here the CDR3 reads CASSFRGHEQFF. CDR3 sequence (DNA): TGTGCCAGCAGCTTCAGGGGCCATGAGCAGTTCTTC. The rearrangement joins TRBV7-2 to TRBJ2-1; weak D call: TRBD1 (6 bases). V lost 3 bases, J lost 8 bases, and 8 bases lay in between. The CDR3 loop spans 12 amino acids. Germline lookup yields CDR1 SGHTA and CDR2 FQGNSA.

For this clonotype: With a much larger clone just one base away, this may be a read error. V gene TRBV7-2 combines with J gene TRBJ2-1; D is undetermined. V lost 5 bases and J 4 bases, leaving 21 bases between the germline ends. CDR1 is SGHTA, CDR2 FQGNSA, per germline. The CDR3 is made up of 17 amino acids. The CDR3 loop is CASSPSSRERPYNEQFF. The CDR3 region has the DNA TGTGCCAGCAGCCCCTCCTCCCGAGAGCGTCCTTACAATGAGCAGTTCTTC. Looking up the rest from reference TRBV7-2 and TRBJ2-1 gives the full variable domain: GAGVSQSPSNKVTEKGKDVELRCDPISGHTALYWYRQSLGQGLEFLIYFQGNSAPDKSGLPSDRFSAERTGGSVSTLTIQRTQQEDSAVYLCASSPSSRERPYNEQFFGPGTRLTVL.

This CDR3 is CASTILPRMNTEAFF. CDR3 nucleotide sequence: TGTGCCAGCACCATACTTCCCAGAATGAACACTGAAGCTTTCTTT. J is TRBJ1-1 and V is TRBV28, with D hard to call. Germline values: CDR1 MDHEN, CDR2 SYDVKM. This CDR3 spans 15 amino acids. The V and J ends lost 7 bases and 0 bases respectively, with 15 bases between them.

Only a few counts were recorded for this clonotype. CDR3 DNA sequence: TGTGCCAGCAGCTTAGGCGGTCACGGGGAGCTGTTTTTT. It encodes CASSLGGHGELFF. The J gene is TRBJ2-2, the V gene TRBV7-2; D unclear. The germline V gene has CDR1 SGHTA and CDR2 FQGNSA. Trimming left V 1 base short and J 7 bases short, with 7 bases between. The CDR3 consists of 13 residues.

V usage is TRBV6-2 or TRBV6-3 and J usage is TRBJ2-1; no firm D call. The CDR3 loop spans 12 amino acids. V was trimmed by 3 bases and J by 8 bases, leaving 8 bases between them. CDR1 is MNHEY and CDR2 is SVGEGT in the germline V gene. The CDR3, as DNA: TGTGCCAGCAGTTATCACGGCGATGAGCAGTTCTTC. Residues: CASSYHGDEQFF.

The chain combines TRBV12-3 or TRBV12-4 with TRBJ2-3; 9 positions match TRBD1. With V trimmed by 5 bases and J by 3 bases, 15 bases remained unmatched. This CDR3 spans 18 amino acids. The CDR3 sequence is CASSQSHGTGFSTDTQYF. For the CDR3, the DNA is TGTGCCAGCAGTCAATCTCACGGGACAGGGTTTTCAACAGATACGCAGTATTTT.

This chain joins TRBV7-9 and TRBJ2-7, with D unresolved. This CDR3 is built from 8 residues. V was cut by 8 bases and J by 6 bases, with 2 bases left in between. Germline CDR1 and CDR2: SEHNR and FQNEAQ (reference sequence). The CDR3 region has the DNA TGTGCCAGCCCCGAGCAGTACTTC. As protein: CASPEQYF.

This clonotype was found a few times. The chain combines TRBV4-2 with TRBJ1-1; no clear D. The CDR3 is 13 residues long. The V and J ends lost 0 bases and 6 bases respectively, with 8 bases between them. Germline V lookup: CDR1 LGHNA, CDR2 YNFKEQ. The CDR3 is CASSQDTGSEAFF. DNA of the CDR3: TGTGCCAGCAGCCAAGACACGGGCTCTGAAGCTTTCTTT.

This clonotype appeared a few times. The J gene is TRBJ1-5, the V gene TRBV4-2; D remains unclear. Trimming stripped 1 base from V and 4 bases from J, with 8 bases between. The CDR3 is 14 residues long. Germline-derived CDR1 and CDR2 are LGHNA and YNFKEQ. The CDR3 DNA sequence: TGTGCCAGCAGCCAAGTCGAGGAAAATCAGCCCCAGCATTTT. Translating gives CASSQVEENQPQHF.

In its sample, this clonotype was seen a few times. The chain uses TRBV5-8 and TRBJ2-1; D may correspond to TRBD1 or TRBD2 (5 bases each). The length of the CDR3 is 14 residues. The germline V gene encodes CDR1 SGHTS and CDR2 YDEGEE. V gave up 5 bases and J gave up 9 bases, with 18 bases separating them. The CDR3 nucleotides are TGTGCCAGCAGTACCGGGACCTTCGGGGTTGAGCAGTTCTTC. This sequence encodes CASSTGTFGVEQFF.

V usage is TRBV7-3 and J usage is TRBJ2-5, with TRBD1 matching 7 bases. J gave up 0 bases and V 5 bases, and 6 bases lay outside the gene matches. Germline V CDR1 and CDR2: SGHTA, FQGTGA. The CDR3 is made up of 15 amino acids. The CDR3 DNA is TGTGCCAGCAGCCCGACCACAGGGGACCAAGAGACCCAGTACTTC. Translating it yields CASSPTTGDQETQYF.

The CDR3 region is CASSRPGGGSGELFF. CDR3 nucleotides: TGTGCCAGCAGTCGACCCGGGGGTGGATCGGGGGAGCTGTTTTTT. The chain couples TRBV6-1 to TRBJ2-2; D may be TRBD2 (6 bases). Germline V gene lookup returns CDR1 MNHNS and CDR2 SASEGT. The CDR3 totals 15 residues. The germline V and J ends were trimmed by 5 bases and 8 bases, with 18 bases remaining between them.

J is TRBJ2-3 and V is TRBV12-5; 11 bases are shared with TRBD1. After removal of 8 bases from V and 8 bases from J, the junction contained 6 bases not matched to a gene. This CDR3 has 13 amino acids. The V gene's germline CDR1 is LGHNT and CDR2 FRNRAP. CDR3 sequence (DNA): TGTGCTAGTAAGGCGGGACAGGGGGGTACGCAGTATTTT. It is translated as CASKAGQGGTQYF.

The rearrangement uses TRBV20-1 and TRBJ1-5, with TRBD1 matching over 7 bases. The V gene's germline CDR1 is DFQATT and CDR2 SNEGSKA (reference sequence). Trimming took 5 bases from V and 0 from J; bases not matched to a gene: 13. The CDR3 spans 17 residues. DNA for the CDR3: TGCAGTGCTCATATCGTCGGGACAGCACGTAGCAATCAGCCCCAGCATTTT. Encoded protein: CSAHIVGTARSNQPQHF.

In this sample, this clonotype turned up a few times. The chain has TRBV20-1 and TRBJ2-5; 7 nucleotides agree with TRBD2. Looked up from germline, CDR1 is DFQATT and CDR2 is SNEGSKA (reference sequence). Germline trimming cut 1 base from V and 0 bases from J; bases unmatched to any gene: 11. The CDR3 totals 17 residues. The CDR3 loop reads CSARGPWRGRYQETQYF. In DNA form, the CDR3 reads TGCAGTGCTAGAGGTCCCTGGCGGGGGAGGTACCAAGAGACCCAGTACTTC.

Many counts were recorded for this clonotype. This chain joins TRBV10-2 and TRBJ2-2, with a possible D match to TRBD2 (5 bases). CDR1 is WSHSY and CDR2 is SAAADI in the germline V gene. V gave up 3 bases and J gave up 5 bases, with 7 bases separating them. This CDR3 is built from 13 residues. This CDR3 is CASSDRETGELFF. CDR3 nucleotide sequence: TGCGCCAGCAGTGACCGGGAAACCGGGGAGCTGTTTTTT.